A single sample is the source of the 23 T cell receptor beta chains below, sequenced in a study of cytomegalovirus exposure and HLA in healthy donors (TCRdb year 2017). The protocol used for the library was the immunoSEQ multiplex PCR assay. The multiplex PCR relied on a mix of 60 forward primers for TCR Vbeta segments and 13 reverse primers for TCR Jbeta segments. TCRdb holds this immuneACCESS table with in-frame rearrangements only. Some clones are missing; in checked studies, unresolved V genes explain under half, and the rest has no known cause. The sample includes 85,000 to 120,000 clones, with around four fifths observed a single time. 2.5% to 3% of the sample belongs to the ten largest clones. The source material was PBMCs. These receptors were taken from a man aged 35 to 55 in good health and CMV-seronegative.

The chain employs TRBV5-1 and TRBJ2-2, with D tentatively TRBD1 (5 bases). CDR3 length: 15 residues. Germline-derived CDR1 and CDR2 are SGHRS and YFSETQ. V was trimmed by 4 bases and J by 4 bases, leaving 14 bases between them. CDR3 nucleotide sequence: TGCGCCAGCAGCCAATTACAGGAAATCACCGGGGAGCTGTTTTTT. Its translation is CASSQLQEITGELFF.

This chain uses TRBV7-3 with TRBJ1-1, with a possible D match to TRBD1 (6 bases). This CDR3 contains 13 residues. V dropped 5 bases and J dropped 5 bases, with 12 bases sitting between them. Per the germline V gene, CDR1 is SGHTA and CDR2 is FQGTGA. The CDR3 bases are TGTGCCAGCAGCCCGTCCGGGACAACTGAAGCTTTCTTT. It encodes CASSPSGTTEAFF.

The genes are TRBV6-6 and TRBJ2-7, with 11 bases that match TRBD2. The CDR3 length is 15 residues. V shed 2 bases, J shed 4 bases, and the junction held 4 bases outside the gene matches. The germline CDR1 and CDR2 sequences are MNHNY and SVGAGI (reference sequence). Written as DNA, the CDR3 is TGTGCCAGCAGTTACCGACTAGCGGGGCTTTACGAGCAGTACTTC. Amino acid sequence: CASSYRLAGLYEQYF.

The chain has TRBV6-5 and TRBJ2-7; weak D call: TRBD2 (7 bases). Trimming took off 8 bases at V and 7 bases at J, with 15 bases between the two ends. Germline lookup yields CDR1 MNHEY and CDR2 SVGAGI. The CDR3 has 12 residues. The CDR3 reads CASWAGEGEQYF. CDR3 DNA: TGTGCCAGCTGGGCAGGGGAGGGGGAGCAGTACTTC.

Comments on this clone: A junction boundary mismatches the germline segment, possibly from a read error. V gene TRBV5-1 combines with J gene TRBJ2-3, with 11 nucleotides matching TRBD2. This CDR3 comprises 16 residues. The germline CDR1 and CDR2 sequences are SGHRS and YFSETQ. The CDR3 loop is CASSKGLAEITDTQCF. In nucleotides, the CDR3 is TGCGCCAGCAGCAAGGGACTAGCGGAAATCACAGATACGCAGTGTTTT.

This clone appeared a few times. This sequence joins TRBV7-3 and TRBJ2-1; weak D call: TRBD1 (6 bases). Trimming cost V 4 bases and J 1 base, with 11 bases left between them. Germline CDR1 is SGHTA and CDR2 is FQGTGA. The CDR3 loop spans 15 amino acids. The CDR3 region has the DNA TGTGCCAGCAGCTATCGACAGGTTTCCTACAATGAGCAGTTCTTC. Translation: CASSYRQVSYNEQFF.

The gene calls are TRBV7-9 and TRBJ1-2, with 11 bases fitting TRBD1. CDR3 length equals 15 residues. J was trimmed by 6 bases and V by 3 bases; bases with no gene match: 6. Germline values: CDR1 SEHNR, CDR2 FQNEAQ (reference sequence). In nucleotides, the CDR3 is TGTGCCAGCAGCTTCCGGACAGGGGGCGGCGATGGCTACACCTTC. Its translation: CASSFRTGGGDGYTF.

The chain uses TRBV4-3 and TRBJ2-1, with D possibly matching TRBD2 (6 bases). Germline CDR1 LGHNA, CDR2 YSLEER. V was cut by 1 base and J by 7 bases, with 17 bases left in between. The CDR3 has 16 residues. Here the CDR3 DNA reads TGCGCCAGCAGCCAAGGCGATACTAGCTGGAGGAATGAGCAGTTCTTC. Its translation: CASSQGDTSWRNEQFF.

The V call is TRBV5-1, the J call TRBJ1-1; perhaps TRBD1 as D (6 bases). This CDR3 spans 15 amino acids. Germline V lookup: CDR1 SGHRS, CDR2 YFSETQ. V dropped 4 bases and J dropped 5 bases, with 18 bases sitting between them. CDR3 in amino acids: CASSATGARGTEAFF. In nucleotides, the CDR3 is TGCGCCAGCAGCGCAACTGGCGCGAGGGGGACTGAAGCTTTCTTT.

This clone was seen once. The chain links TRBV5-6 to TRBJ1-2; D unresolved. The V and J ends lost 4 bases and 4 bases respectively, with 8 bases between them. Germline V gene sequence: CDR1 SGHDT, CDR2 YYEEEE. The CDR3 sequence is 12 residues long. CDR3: CASSVTGYGYTF. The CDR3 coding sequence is TGTGCCAGCAGCGTGACGGGCTATGGCTACACCTTC. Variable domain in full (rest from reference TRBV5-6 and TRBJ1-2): DAGVTQSPTHLIKTRGQQVTLRCSPKSGHDTVSWYQQALGQGPQFIFQYYEEEERQRGNFPDRFSGHQFPNYSSELNVNALLLGDSALYLCASSVTGYGYTFGSGTRLTVV.

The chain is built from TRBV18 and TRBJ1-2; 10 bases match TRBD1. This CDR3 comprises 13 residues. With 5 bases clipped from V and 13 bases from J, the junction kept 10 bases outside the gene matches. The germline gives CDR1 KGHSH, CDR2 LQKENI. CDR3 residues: CASSDTDRGNSTF. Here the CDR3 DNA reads TGTGCCAGCTCAGATACGGACAGGGGGAATTCCACCTTC.

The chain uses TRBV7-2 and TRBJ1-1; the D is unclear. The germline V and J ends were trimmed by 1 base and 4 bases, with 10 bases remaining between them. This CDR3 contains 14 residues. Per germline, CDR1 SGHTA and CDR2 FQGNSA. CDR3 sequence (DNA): TGTGCCAGCAGCTTAGTTCGCCCGGGCACTGAAGCTTTCTTT. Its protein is CASSLVRPGTEAFF.

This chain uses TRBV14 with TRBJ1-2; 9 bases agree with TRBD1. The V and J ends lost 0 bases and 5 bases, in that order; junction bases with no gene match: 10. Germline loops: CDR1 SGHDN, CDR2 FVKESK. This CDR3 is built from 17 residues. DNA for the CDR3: TGTGCCAGCAGCCAAGATGATCTTCGGGGACAGGGTTATGGCTACACCTTC. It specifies CASSQDDLRGQGYGYTF.

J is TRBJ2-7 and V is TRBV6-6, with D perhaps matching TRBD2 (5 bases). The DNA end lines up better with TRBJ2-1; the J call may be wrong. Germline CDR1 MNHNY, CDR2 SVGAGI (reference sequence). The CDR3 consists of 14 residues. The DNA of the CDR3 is TGTGCCAGCACTTTAGGGAGCTCCTACAATGAGCAGTTCTTC. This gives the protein CASTLGSSYNEQFF.

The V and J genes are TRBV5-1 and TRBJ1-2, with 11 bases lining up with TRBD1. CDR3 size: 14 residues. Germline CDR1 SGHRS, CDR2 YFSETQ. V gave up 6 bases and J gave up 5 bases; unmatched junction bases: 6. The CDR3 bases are TGCGCCAGCAACCACGGGACAGGGGGATATGGCTACACCTTC. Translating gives CASNHGTGGYGYTF.

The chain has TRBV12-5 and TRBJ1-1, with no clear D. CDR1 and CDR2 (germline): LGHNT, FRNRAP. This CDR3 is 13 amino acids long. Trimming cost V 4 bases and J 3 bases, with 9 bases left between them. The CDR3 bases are TGTGCTAGTGGTTACGAGGAGGACACTGAAGCTTTCTTT. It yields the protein CASGYEEDTEAFF.

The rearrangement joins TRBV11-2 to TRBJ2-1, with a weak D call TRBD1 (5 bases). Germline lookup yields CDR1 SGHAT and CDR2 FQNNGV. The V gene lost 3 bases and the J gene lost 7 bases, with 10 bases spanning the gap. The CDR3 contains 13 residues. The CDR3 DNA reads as TGTGCCAGCAGCTTCCAGGGTGGGAATGAGCAGTTCTTC. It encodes CASSFQGGNEQFF.

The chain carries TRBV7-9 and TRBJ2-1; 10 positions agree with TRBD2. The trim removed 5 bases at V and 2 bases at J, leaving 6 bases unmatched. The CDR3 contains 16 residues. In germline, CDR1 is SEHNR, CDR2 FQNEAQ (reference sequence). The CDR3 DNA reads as TGTGCCAGCAGCCTAGGTAGCGGGGGGACCTACAATGAGCAGTTCTTC. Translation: CASSLGSGGTYNEQFF.

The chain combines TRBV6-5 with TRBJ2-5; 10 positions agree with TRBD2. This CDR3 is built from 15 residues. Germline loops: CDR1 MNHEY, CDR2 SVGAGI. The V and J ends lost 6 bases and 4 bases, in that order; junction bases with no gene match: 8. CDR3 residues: CASSPLAGFGETQYF. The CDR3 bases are TGTGCCAGCAGCCCACTAGCGGGGTTTGGAGAGACCCAGTACTTC.

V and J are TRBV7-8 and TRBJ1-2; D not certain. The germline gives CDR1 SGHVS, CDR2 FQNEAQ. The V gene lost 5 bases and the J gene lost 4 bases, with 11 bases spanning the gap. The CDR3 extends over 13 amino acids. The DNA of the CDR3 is TGTGCCAGCAGCCCCGGACTCATCTATGGCTACACCTTC. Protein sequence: CASSPGLIYGYTF.

This CDR3 is CAISERRMAITNYEQYF. CDR3 DNA sequence: TGTGCCATCAGTGAAAGGAGGATGGCGATCACGAACTACGAGCAGTACTTC. The gene calls are TRBV10-3 and TRBJ2-7; possibly TRBD2 for D (5 bases). V was cut by 3 bases and J by 3 bases, with 21 bases left in between. From germline, CDR1 is ENHRY and CDR2 SYGVKD. The CDR3 contains 17 residues.

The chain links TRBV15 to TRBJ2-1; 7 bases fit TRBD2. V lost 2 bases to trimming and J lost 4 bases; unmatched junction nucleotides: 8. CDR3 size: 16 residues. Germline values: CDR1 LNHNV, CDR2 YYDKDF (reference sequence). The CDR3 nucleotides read TGTGCCACCAGCAGACCGACTAGCCACAATTACAATGAGCAGTTCTTC. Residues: CATSRPTSHNYNEQFF. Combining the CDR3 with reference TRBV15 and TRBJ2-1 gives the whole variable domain DAMVIQNPRYQVTQFGKPVTLSCSQTLNHNVMYWYQQKSSQAPKLLFHYYDKDFNNEADTPDNFQSRRPNTSFCFLDIRSPGLGDTAMYLCATSRPTSHNYNEQFFGPGTRLTVL.

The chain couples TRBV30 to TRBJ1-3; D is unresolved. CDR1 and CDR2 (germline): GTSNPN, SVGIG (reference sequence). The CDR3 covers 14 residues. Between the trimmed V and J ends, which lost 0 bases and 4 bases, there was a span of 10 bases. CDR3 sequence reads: CAWSVWQAGNTIYF. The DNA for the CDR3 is TGTGCCTGGAGTGTATGGCAGGCCGGAAACACCATATATTTT.